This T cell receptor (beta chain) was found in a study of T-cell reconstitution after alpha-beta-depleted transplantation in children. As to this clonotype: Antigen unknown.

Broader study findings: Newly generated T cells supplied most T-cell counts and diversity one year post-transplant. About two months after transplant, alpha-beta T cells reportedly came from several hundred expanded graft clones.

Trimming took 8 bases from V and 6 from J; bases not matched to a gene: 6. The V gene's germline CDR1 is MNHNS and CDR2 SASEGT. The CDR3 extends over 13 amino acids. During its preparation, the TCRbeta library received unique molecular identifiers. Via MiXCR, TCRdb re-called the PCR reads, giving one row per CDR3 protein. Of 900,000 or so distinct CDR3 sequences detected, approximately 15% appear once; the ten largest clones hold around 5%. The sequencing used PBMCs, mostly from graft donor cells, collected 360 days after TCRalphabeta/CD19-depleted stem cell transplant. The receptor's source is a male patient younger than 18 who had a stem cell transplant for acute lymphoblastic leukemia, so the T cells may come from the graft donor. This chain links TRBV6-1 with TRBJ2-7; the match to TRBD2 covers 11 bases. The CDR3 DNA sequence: TGTGCCAGCGGCGAGACTAGCGGGGCCGAGCAGTACTTC. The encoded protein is CASGETSGAEQYF.